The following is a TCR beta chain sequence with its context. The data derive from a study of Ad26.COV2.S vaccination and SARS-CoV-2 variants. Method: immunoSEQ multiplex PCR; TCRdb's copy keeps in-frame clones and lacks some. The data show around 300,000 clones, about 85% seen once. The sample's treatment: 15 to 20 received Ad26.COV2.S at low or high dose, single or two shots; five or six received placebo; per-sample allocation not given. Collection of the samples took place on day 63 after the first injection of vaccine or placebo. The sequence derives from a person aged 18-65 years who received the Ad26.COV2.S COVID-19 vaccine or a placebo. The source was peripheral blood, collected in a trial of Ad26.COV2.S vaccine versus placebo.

The DNA for the CDR3 is TGCGCCAGCAGCCACCCCGACAGGGCTGGGGCCAACGTCCTGACTTTC. Translated, it gives CASSHPDRAGANVLTF. The rearrangement uses TRBV4-3 and TRBJ2-6; TRBD1 aligns across 7 bases. Per the germline V gene, CDR1 is LGHNA and CDR2 is YSLEER. Trimming cost V 3 bases and J 2 bases; bases outside gene matches: 4. The CDR3 has 16 residues.